This paragraph covers one TCR beta chain sequence. The CDR3 spans 15 residues. Trimming shortened V by 6 bases and J by 2 bases, and 15 bases separated the two germline ends. Per the germline V gene, CDR1 is LNHDA and CDR2 is SQIVND (reference sequence). These data belong to a study of T cell clonotyping in hematopoietic cell transplantation. The protocol was immunoSEQ multiplex PCR, while the TCRdb copy is restricted to in-frame clones and leaves out a portion. The table lists about 36,000 clones, about 87% of them singletons, with about 2% in the top ten. Material: peripheral blood mononuclear cells. This chain uses TRBV19 with TRBJ2-3, with D tentatively TRBD1 or TRBD2 (6 bases each). The sequence derives from a middle-aged woman in good health. Some clones in this sample may be carry-over from other donors' samples. The CDR3 DNA reads TGTGCCAGTAGCGATCCGGGGGCTTTCACAGATACGCAGTATTTT. Its translation is CASSDPGAFTDTQYF.